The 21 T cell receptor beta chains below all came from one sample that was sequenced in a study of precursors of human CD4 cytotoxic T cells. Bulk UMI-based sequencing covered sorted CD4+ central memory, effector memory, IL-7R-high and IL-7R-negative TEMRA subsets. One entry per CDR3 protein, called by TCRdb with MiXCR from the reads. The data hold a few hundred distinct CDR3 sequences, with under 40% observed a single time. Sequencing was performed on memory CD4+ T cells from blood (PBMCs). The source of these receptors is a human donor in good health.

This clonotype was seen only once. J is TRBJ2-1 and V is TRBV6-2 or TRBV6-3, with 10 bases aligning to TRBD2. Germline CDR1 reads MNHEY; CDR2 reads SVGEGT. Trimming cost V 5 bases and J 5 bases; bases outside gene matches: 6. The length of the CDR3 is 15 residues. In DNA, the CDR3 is TGTGCCAGCAGTCCTAGCGGGGGCCCCGACAATGAGCAGTTCTTC. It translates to CASSPSGGPDNEQFF.

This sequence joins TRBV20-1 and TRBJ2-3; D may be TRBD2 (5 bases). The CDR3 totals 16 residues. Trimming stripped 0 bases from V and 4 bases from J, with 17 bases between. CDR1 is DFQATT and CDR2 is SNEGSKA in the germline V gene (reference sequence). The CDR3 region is CSARDYTHGVADTQYF. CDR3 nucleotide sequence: TGCAGTGCTAGAGACTACACCCACGGGGTAGCAGATACGCAGTATTTT.

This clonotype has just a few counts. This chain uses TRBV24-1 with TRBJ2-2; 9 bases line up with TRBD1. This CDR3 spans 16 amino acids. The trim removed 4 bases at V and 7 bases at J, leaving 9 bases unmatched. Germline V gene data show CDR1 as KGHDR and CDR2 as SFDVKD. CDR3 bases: TGTGCCACCAGTGAACAGGACAGGGGAGTCATCGGGGAGCTGTTTTTT. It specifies CATSEQDRGVIGELFF.

CDR3 amino acids: CASSPLAGAYYEQYF. In DNA form, the CDR3 reads TGCGCCAGCAGCCCCCTCGCGGGGGCCTATTACGAGCAGTACTTC. This chain connects TRBV4-1 to TRBJ2-7, with D maybe TRBD2 (7 bases). Germline lookup yields CDR1 MGHRA and CDR2 YSYEKL. The ends were cut back, 4 bases at V and 4 bases at J, with 17 bases in the middle. The CDR3 consists of 15 residues.

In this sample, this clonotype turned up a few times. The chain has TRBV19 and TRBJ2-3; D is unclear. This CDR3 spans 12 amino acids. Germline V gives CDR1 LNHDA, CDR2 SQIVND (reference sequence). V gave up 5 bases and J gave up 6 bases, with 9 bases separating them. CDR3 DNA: TGTGCCAGTAGTCTCCTCACGGATACGCAGTATTTT. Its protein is CASSLLTDTQYF.

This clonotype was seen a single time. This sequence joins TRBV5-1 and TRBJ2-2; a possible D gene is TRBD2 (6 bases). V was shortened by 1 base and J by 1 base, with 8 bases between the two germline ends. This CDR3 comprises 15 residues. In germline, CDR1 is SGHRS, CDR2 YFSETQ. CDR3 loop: CASSLPGVNTGELFF. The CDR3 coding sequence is TGCGCCAGCAGCTTGCCGGGAGTGAACACCGGGGAGCTGTTTTTT.

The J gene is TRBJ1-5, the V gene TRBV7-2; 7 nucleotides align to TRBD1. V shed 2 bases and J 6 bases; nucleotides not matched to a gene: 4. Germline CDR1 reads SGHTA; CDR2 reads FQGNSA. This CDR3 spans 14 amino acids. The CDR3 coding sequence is TGTGCCAGCAGCTTAAAGGGGGCAGTTCAGCCCCAGCATTTT. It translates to CASSLKGAVQPQHF.

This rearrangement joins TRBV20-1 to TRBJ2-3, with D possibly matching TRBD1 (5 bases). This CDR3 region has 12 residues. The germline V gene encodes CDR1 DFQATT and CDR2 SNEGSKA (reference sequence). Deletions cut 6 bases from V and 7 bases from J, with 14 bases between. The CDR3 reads CSARSAGNTQYF. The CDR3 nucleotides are TGCAGTGCCAGGTCGGCAGGGAATACGCAGTATTTT.

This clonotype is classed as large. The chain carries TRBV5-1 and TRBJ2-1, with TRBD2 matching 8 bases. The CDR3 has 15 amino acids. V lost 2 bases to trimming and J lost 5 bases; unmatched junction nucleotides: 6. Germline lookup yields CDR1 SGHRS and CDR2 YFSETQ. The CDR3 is CASSFEAGGHNEQFF. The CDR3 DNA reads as TGCGCCAGCAGCTTTGAGGCGGGAGGCCACAATGAGCAGTTCTTC.

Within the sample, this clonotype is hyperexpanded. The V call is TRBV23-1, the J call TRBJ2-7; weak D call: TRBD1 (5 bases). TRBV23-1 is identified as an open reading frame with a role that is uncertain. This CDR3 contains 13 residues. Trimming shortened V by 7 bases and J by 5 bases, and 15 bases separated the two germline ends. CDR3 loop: CASTKRQFHEQYF. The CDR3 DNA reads TGCGCCAGCACCAAACGACAGTTCCACGAGCAGTACTTC.

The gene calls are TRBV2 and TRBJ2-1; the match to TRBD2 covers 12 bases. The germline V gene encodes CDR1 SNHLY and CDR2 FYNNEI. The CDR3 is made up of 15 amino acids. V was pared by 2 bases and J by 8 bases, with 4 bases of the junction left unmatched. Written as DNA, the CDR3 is TGTGCCAGCAGTGAACGTCTAGCGGGGGGGTATGAGCAGTTCTTC. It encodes CASSERLAGGYEQFF.

CDR3: CASSEQGVQPQHF. CDR3 bases: TGTGCCAGCAGTGAACAGGGGGTTCAGCCCCAGCATTTT. The chain carries TRBV2 and TRBJ1-5, with TRBD1 matching 7 bases. This CDR3 spans 13 amino acids. The trim removed 2 bases at V and 6 bases at J, leaving 1 base unmatched. Per the germline V gene, CDR1 is SNHLY and CDR2 is FYNNEI.

DNA for the CDR3: TGTGCCAGTAGGACAGGGGGCCCAAACACCGGGGAGCTGTTTTTT. Translation: CASRTGGPNTGELFF. The chain has TRBV19 and TRBJ2-2; 10 bases are a match to TRBD1. Germline-derived CDR1 and CDR2 are LNHDA and SQIVND (reference sequence). The CDR3 covers 15 residues. V trimming: 6 bases; J trimming: 2 bases; junction bases outside the gene matches: 3.

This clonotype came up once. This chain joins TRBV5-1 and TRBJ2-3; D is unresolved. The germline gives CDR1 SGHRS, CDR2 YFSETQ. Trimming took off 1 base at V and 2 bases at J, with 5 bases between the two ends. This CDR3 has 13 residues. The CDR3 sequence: CASSLIPTDTQYF. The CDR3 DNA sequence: TGCGCCAGCAGCTTGATCCCCACAGATACGCAGTATTTT.

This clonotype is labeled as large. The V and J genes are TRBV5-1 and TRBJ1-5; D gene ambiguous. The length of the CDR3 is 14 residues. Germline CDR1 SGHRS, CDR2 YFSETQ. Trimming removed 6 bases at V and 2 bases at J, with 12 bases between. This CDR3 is CASTGLPGNQPQHF. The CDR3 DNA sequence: TGCGCCAGCACCGGGCTTCCGGGCAATCAGCCCCAGCATTTT. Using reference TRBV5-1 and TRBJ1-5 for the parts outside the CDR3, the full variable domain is KAGVTQTPRYLIKTRGQQVTLSCSPISGHRSVSWYQQTPGQGLQFLFEYFSETQRNKGNFPGRFSGRQFSNSRSEMNVSTLELGDSALYLCASTGLPGNQPQHFGDGTRLSIL.

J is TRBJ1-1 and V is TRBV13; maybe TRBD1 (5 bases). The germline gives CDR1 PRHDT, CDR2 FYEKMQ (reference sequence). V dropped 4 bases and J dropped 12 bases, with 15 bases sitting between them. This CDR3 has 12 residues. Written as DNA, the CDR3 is TGTGCCAGCAGCTCGCCTTCAGGGTGGCCTTTCTTT. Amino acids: CASSSPSGWPFF.

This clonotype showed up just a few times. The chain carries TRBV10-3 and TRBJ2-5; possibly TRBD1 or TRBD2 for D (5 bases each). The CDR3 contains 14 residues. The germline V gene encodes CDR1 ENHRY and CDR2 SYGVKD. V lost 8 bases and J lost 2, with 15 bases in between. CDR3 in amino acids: CAIGQGELQETQYF. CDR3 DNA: TGTGCCATCGGGCAGGGAGAGCTTCAAGAGACCCAGTACTTC.

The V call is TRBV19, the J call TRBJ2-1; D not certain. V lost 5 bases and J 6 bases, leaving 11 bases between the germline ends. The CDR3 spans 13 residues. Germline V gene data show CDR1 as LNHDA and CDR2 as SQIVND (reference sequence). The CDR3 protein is CASSSYFANEQFF. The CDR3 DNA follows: TGTGCCAGTAGTTCCTACTTCGCCAATGAGCAGTTCTTC.

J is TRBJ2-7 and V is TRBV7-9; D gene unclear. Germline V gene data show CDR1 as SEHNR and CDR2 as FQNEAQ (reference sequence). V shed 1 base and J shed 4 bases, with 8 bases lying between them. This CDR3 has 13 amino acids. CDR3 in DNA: TGTGCCAGCAGCTTAGAGTCGACTTACGAGCAGTACTTC. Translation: CASSLESTYEQYF.

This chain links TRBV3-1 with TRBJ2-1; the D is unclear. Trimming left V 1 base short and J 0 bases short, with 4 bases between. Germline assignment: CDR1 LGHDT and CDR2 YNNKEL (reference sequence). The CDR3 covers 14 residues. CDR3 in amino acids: CASSQGGSYNEQFF. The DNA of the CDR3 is TGTGCCAGCAGCCAAGGGGGCTCCTACAATGAGCAGTTCTTC.

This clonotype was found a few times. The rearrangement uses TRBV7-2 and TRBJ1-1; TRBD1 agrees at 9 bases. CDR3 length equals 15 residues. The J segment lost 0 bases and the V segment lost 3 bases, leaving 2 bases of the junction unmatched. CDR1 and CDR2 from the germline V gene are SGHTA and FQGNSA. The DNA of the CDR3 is TGTGCCAGCAGCTTCGGGACAGGGCTGAACACTGAAGCTTTCTTT. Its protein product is CASSFGTGLNTEAFF.